This T cell receptor beta chain is drawn from a study of cytomegalovirus exposure and HLA in healthy donors. A multiplex PCR was run with 60 Vbeta primers and 13 Jbeta primers. Some clones are missing from TCRdb's copy, which holds only in-frame ones; the method was immunoSEQ multiplex PCR. Among 100,000 to 150,000 clones, around 74% were seen once, and the ten largest hold over 25%. V was shortened by 1 base and J by 0 bases, with 10 bases between the two germline ends. CDR1 is SGHVS and CDR2 is FQNEAQ in the germline V gene. The CDR3 covers 16 residues. Study findings and constraints: Clonal expansion was found to be greater in HLA-associated TCR beta chains than in equally common others in a later analysis.

About this clone itself: Its target is not known.

The sample comprised PBMCs. This sequence was found in a man in his 60s in good health and CMV-seropositive. The rearrangement uses TRBV7-8 and TRBJ1-3, with D tentatively TRBD1 (5 bases). CDR3 in DNA: TGTGCCAGCAGCTTAGTGTGGGGACTCTCTGGAAACACCATATATTTT. It yields the protein CASSLVWGLSGNTIYF.